Listed below are T cell receptor beta chains from one sample, sequenced in a study of beta chain features in type 1 diabetes. The data were produced by immunoSEQ multiplex PCR, yet TCRdb's version contains in-frame clones alone and is incomplete. The sample has around 250,000 clones; about a fifth are singletons. Sequenced material: naive CD4+ T cells from blood. Every receptor here comes from a woman aged 40 to 49 with type 1 diabetes. CDR3s leave out the opening cysteine and the closing phenylalanine or tryptophan. Size values are once, few and many counts, or a class for expanded clones, and some rows have none.

v_call clone_size cdr3_aa
TRBV2 few ASSAGQGLNQPQH
TRBV10-3 few AISVQGFNSPLH
TRBV5-4 few ASSPGEAGANVLT
TRBV7-2 few ASSPETLAAPYNEQF
TRBV5-1 NA ASSQVGDGNQPQH
TRBV5-1 NA ASSPDSYSYEQY
TRBV29-1 NA SVRGGRDTEAF
TRBV7-3 NA ASSLGIAGTDTQY
TRBV9 NA ASSVGSAGAAYNEQF
TRBV6-4 NA ASSDSGSPNTEAF
TRBV7-2 NA ASSLLGLTDAF
TRBV29-1 few SATGQFSGNTIY
TRBV9 few ASSLQGDSNQPQH
TRBV27 NA ASRLLPGQGEKLF
TRBV5-4 NA ASSLSQASNTEAF
TRBV5-4 few ASSLGPLYNEQF
TRBV7-2 NA ASSLVGNSEETQY